Detailed here is one T cell receptor (beta chain). These data originate in a study of shared clonotypes between healthy human individuals. About the research overall: Researchers assigned three CD4 naive, three CD4 memory, two CD8 naive and one CD8 memory plate to each donor.

Sorted-subset replicate PCRs used roughly 210 ng of genomic DNA. This amount corresponded to 30,000 to 35,000 T cell genomes. Repertoires were generated with immunoSEQ multiplex PCR, while TCRdb's copy carries only in-frame clones and drops some. The table lists about 2.4 million clones, 93% of them singletons. This CDR3 is 14 amino acids long. The germline CDR1 and CDR2 sequences are SGHNT and YYREEE (reference sequence). The ends were cut back, 6 bases at V and 1 base at J, with 13 bases in the middle. This chain uses TRBV5-4 with TRBJ1-2, with TRBD1 as a possible D gene (5 bases). This receptor was identified in a man aged 18-30 years in good health. Some clones in this sample may be carry-over from other donors' samples. Sequencing was done on a sample of naive CD4+ T cells from PBMCs. Subset in this sample: CD45RA+ positively selected. The CDR3 nucleotides read TGTGCCAGCACTATGGGGCAGGGTAACTATGGCTACACCTTC. This codes for CASTMGQGNYGYTF.